These 12 T cell receptor beta chains came from one sample sequenced in a study of cytomegalovirus exposure and HLA in healthy donors (dated by TCRdb to about 2017). Library prep was done by the immunoSEQ multiplex PCR assay. For the multiplex PCR, a mixture combining 60 forward primers for TCR Vbeta segments and 13 reverse primers for TCR Jbeta segments was used. Drawn from immuneACCESS, this table holds only the in-frame rearrangements with V and J called that TCRdb kept. Clones are partly lost; checked studies trace under half to an unresolved V gene and leave the rest unexplained. The sample records 100,000 to 150,000 clones, approximately 74% of which are singletons. Under 8.5% of the sample rests with the top ten. The material sequenced was PBMCs. These receptors were taken from a male donor in good health and CMV-seronegative.

This sequence joins TRBV27 and TRBJ2-1, with a weak D call TRBD2 (5 bases). The CDR3 has 12 residues. The V end was cut by 3 bases, the J end by 5 bases, with 5 bases between. The V gene's germline CDR1 is MNHEY and CDR2 SMNVEV (reference sequence). The CDR3 spells CASSFGNNEQFF. DNA for the CDR3: TGTGCCAGCAGTTTCGGGAACAATGAGCAGTTCTTC.

J is TRBJ1-1 and V is TRBV11-2; tentative D call: TRBD1 (6 bases). Germline V CDR1 and CDR2: SGHAT, FQNNGV. With 5 bases removed from V and 0 bases from J, the gap between germline ends came to 10 bases. CDR3 length: 14 residues. CDR3 sequence: CASSLRQVNTEAFF. Here the CDR3 DNA reads TGTGCCAGCAGCCTCCGACAGGTGAACACTGAAGCTTTCTTT.

This chain connects TRBV4-3 to TRBJ1-3; D might be TRBD1 (6 bases). The CDR3 spans 15 residues. The V end was cut by 4 bases, the J end by 8 bases, with 18 bases between. Germline CDR1 LGHNA, CDR2 YSLEER. As DNA, the CDR3 is TGCGCCAGCAGCCTCTCCCCGACAGGCAAGGACACCATATATTTT. It yields the protein CASSLSPTGKDTIYF.

The DNA for the CDR3 is TGTGCCAGCAGTGGGTACAGGGTAGTCCAGCCCCAGCATTTT. Translation gives CASSGYRVVQPQHF. The chain recombines TRBV6-1 with TRBJ1-5; D is possibly TRBD1 (6 bases). Germline loops: CDR1 MNHNS, CDR2 SASEGT. The CDR3 runs to 14 residues. Trimming stripped 4 bases from V and 7 bases from J, with 14 bases between.

The chain recombines TRBV28 with TRBJ1-1, with D hard to call. This CDR3 has 13 residues. Germline V CDR1 and CDR2: MDHEN, SYDVKM. Trimming cost V 3 bases and J 0 bases, with 5 bases left between them. CDR3 sequence reads: CASSLRVNTEAFF. DNA for the CDR3: TGTGCCAGCAGTTTGAGGGTGAACACTGAAGCTTTCTTT.

The chain employs TRBV11-2 and TRBJ1-2, with TRBD1 identical over 7 bases. CDR3 length equals 13 residues. In germline, CDR1 is SGHAT, CDR2 FQNNGV. The V segment lost 6 bases and the J segment 5 bases; nucleotides outside the gene matches: 6. CDR3 loop: CASSSGTAYGYTF. CDR3 sequence (DNA): TGTGCCAGCAGTTCCGGGACAGCTTATGGCTACACCTTC.

This CDR3 is CASINDRGREKLFF. CDR3 DNA: TGTGCCAGCATTAATGACAGGGGTAGGGAAAAACTGTTTTTT. This rearrangement joins TRBV6-1 to TRBJ1-4; TRBD1 aligns across 8 bases. V lost 7 bases to trimming and J lost 8 bases; unmatched junction nucleotides: 9. CDR3 size: 14 residues. Germline V gene lookup returns CDR1 MNHNS and CDR2 SASEGT.

The gene calls are TRBV5-1 and TRBJ2-5; D may be TRBD1 (6 bases). Germline CDR1 SGHRS, CDR2 YFSETQ. CDR3 size: 15 residues. Trimming took 3 bases from V and 2 from J, leaving 14 bases between them. CDR3 sequence reads: CASSSITGLQETQYF. As DNA, the CDR3 is TGCGCCAGCAGCTCTATAACAGGGTTACAAGAGACCCAGTACTTC.

The gene calls are TRBV10-3 and TRBJ1-2, with D possibly matching TRBD1 (5 bases). V was cut by 0 bases and J by 5 bases, with 10 bases left in between. The CDR3 loop spans 14 amino acids. Germline values: CDR1 ENHRY, CDR2 SYGVKD. The CDR3 DNA reads as TGTGCCATCAGTGAGTCGGCGCAGGGTTATGGCTACACCTTC. Amino acids: CAISESAQGYGYTF.

The CDR3 nucleotides read TGTGCCAGCACCTCACTGAATGGCTACACCTTC. It encodes CASTSLNGYTF. The genes are TRBV28 and TRBJ1-2; the D is unclear. The CDR3 consists of 11 residues. V gave up 7 bases and J gave up 6 bases, with 9 bases separating them. Germline V gives CDR1 MDHEN, CDR2 SYDVKM.

The CDR3 loop is CSVGRAVSYEQYF. The CDR3 coding sequence is TGCAGCGTTGGCAGGGCAGTCTCCTACGAGCAGTACTTC. The V call is TRBV29-1, the J call TRBJ2-7; a weak D match, TRBD1 (5 bases). Germline V gene data show CDR1 as SQVTM and CDR2 as ANQGSEA. With 4 bases removed from V and 0 bases from J, the gap between germline ends came to 10 bases. The CDR3 loop spans 13 amino acids.

The chain recombines TRBV9 with TRBJ2-2; perhaps TRBD2 as D (5 bases). Germline V gives CDR1 SGDLS, CDR2 YYNGEE. V was clipped by 3 bases and J by 1 base, with 13 bases between them. The CDR3 has 16 residues. The CDR3 DNA follows: TGTGCCAGCAGCGCTTCCGTGGGAGAGAACACCGGGGAGCTGTTTTTT. Its translation is CASSASVGENTGELFF.